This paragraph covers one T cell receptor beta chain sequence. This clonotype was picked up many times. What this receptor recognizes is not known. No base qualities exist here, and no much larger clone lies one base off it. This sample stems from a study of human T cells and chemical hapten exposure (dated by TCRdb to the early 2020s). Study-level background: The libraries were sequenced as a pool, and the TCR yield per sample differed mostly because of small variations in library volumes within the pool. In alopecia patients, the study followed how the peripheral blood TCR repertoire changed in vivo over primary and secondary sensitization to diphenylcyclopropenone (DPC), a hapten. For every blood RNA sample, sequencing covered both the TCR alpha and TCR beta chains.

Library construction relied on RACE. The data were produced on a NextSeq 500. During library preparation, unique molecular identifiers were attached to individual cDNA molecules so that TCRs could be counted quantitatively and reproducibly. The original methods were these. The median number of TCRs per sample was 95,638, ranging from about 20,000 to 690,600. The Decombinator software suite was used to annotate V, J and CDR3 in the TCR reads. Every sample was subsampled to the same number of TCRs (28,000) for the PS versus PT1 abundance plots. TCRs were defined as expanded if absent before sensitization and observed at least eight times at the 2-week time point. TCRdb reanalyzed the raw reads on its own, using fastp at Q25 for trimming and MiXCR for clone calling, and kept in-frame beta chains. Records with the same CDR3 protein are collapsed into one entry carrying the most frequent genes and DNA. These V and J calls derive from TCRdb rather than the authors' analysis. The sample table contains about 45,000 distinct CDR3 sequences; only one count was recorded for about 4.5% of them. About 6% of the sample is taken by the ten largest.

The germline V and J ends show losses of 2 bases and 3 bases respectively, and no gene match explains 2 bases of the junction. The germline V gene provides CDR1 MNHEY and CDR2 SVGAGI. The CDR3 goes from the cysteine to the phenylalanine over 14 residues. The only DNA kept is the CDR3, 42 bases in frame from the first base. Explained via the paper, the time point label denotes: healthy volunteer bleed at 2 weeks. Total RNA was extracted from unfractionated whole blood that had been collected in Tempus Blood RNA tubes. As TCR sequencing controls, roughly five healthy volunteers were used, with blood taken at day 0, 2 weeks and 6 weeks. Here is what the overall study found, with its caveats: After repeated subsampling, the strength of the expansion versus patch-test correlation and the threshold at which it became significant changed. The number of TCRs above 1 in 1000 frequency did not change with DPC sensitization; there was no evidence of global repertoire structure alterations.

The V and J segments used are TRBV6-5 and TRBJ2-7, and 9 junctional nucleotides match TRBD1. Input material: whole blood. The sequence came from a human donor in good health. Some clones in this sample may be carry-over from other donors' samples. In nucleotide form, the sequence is TGTGCCAGCAGTTACCCGGGACAGGGCTACGAGCAGTACTTC. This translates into CASSYPGQGYEQYF.